These 21 T cell receptor beta chains came from one sample sequenced in a study of spatial heterogeneity in lung cancer. In TCRdb, the 5' RACE reads were re-called with MiXCR into one record per CDR3 protein. Among about 12,000 distinct CDR3 sequences listed, about a sixth were seen once. As to time point: sample taken at primary tumor resection. In each case, whole RNA from tumor, nontumor lung or frozen PBMC was sequenced unsorted. The material sequenced was PBMCs, taken at surgery. The receptors come from a male donor with early-stage non-small cell lung cancer.

This chain links TRBV27 with TRBJ2-1, with 8 nucleotides matching TRBD2. Germline CDR1 MNHEY, CDR2 SMNVEV (reference sequence). J lost 7 bases, V lost 5 bases, and 7 bases had no gene match. The CDR3 has 14 residues. DNA of the CDR3: TGTGCCAGCAGTAGAATAGCGGGAAATAATGAGCAGTTCTTC. This encodes CASSRIAGNNEQFF.

The chain is built from TRBV7-9 and TRBJ1-1; D not resolved. Trimming removed 2 bases at V and 5 bases at J, with 6 bases between. The V gene's germline CDR1 is SEHNR and CDR2 FQNEAQ (reference sequence). CDR3 size: 12 residues. The CDR3 sequence is CASSLSRTEAFF. The CDR3 DNA reads as TGTGCCAGCAGCTTAAGCAGAACTGAAGCTTTCTTT.

This clonotype appeared many times. The chain carries TRBV11-2 and TRBJ1-3; 7 bases fit TRBD1. This CDR3 contains 20 residues. V gave up 1 base and J gave up 0 bases; unmatched junction bases: 15. Per germline, CDR1 SGHAT and CDR2 FQNNGV. Written as DNA, the CDR3 is TGTGCCAGCAGCTTAGCCTCCCCTTGGGGACAGCTAAACTCTGGAAACACCATATATTTT. Translated, it gives CASSLASPWGQLNSGNTIYF.

This clonotype was seen a handful of times. The chain couples TRBV28 to TRBJ2-1, with no clear D. V lost 3 bases, J lost 0 bases, and 12 bases lay in between. The CDR3 has 16 residues. The V gene's germline CDR1 is MDHEN and CDR2 SYDVKM. DNA for the CDR3: TGTGCCAGCAGTTTTCCCCTCCAAAGCTCCTACAATGAGCAGTTCTTC. This gives the protein CASSFPLQSSYNEQFF.

At least ten counts were recorded for this clonotype. The rearrangement uses TRBV12-3 or TRBV12-4 and TRBJ2-5; no reliable D call. V was trimmed by 2 bases and J by 2 bases, leaving 12 bases between them. The CDR3 length is 15 residues. The CDR3 sequence is CASSLLAGDQETQYF. Written as DNA, the CDR3 is TGTGCCAGCAGTTTACTGGCAGGAGATCAAGAGACCCAGTACTTC.

In its sample, this clonotype was seen many times. The V and J genes are TRBV5-5 and TRBJ2-3; 13 nucleotides line up with TRBD2. Looked up from germline, CDR1 is SGHKS and CDR2 is YYEKEE (reference sequence). The length of the CDR3 is 16 residues. With 0 bases clipped from V and 5 bases from J, the junction kept 3 bases outside the gene matches. The CDR3 loop is CASSLELAGGLDTQYF. The CDR3 DNA sequence: TGTGCCAGCAGCTTGGAACTAGCGGGAGGGTTAGATACGCAGTATTTT.

This clonotype occurred a few times. V usage is TRBV15 and J usage is TRBJ2-1, with a tentative D call TRBD1 (6 bases). This CDR3 spans 15 amino acids. V was pared by 4 bases and J by 9 bases, with 19 bases between. CDR1 LNHNV and CDR2 YYDKDF come from the germline V gene (reference sequence). As DNA, the CDR3 is TGTGCCACCAGCAAAAAATACACAGGGAATTCTGAGCAGTTCTTC. This encodes CATSKKYTGNSEQFF.

This clonotype was picked up a small number of times. The chain combines TRBV7-8 with TRBJ2-3; TRBD2 agrees at 12 bases. The V segment lost 4 bases and the J segment 2 bases; nucleotides outside the gene matches: 7. Germline V gene data show CDR1 as SGHVS and CDR2 as FQNEAQ. CDR3 size: 17 residues. CDR3 residues: CASSSGGLAGYTDTQYF. The CDR3 DNA reads TGTGCCAGCAGCTCCGGGGGACTAGCGGGCTACACAGATACGCAGTATTTT.

In this sample, this clonotype turned up a few times. This chain links TRBV7-8 with TRBJ1-4, with 7 bases matching TRBD1. There are 15 residues in the CDR3. V was pared by 4 bases and J by 4 bases, with 6 bases of the junction left unmatched. Looked up from germline, CDR1 is SGHVS and CDR2 is FQNEAQ. The CDR3 is CASSSNTGVNEKLFF. The CDR3 nucleotides are TGTGCCAGCAGCTCGAACACAGGGGTTAATGAAAAACTGTTTTTT.

The gene calls are TRBV12-3 or TRBV12-4 and TRBJ2-5, with unresolved D. CDR3 length: 14 residues. Trimming pared 6 bases from V and 1 base from J, leaving 12 bases between. The CDR3 sequence: CASSHPPGQETQYF. CDR3 nucleotides: TGTGCCAGCAGCCACCCCCCAGGCCAAGAGACCCAGTACTTC.

This clonotype was observed many times. V usage is TRBV5-1 and J usage is TRBJ2-5; unclear D gene. This CDR3 has 14 residues. With 4 bases removed from V and 1 base from J, the gap between germline ends came to 11 bases. Germline CDR1 and CDR2: SGHRS and YFSETQ. CDR3 nucleotide sequence: TGCGCCAGCAGCCAATACCGGGTCCAAGAGACCCAGTACTTC. The encoded protein is CASSQYRVQETQYF.

This chain uses TRBV6-5 with TRBJ2-2; 11 bases map to TRBD2. The CDR3 has 17 amino acids. V was clipped by 0 bases and J by 6 bases; unmatched bases: 6. Germline lookup yields CDR1 MNHEY and CDR2 SVGAGI. The CDR3 DNA follows: TGTGCCAGCAGTTACTCTATAGCGGGAGGGTGGTCCGGGGAGCTGTTTTTT. Translation: CASSYSIAGGWSGELFF.

This clonotype was found many times. V usage is TRBV11-2 and J usage is TRBJ1-1; D remains unclear. The CDR3 length is 12 residues. With 3 bases removed from V and 7 bases from J, the gap between germline ends came to 9 bases. The V gene's germline CDR1 is SGHAT and CDR2 FQNNGV. The CDR3 DNA reads as TGTGCCAGCAGCTTTCTCTACGGTGAAGCTTTCTTT. Translation: CASSFLYGEAFF.

This clonotype showed up many times. The CDR3 DNA is TGTGCCAGCAGTCGGGACAATAGCAATCAGCCCCAGCATTTT. It codes for CASSRDNSNQPQHF. The chain recombines TRBV2 with TRBJ1-5; a weak D match, TRBD1 (6 bases). The length of the CDR3 is 14 residues. The V gene's germline CDR1 is SNHLY and CDR2 FYNNEI. Trimming removed 5 bases from V and 0 bases from J, with 8 bases in between.

The rearrangement uses TRBV4-1 and TRBJ2-7; D gene unclear. Germline CDR1 is MGHRA and CDR2 is YSYEKL. The CDR3 spans 12 residues. Trimming removed 7 bases from V and 3 bases from J, with 10 bases in between. The DNA for the CDR3 is TGCGCCAGCACCGTTAGTGGCTACGAGCAGTACTTC. Protein: CASTVSGYEQYF.

This clonotype was counted only a few times. This chain links TRBV5-4 with TRBJ2-1; D uncertain. This CDR3 is built from 13 residues. Trimming removed 4 bases at V and 8 bases at J, with 13 bases between. The germline V gene encodes CDR1 SGHNT and CDR2 YYREEE (reference sequence). The CDR3 loop is CASSPPGWDEQFF. The CDR3 DNA reads as TGTGCCAGCAGCCCGCCGGGTTGGGATGAGCAGTTCTTC.

This sequence joins TRBV4-1 and TRBJ2-1, with D perhaps matching TRBD1 (5 bases). V shed 1 base and J shed 6 bases, with 19 bases lying between them. The CDR3 is 17 residues long. CDR1 and CDR2 from the germline V gene are MGHRA and YSYEKL. The CDR3 reads CASSQGPSWGPGNEQFF. CDR3 bases: TGCGCCAGCAGCCAAGGGCCCTCTTGGGGCCCAGGCAATGAGCAGTTCTTC.

This clonotype was detected ten times or more. The V call is TRBV2, the J call TRBJ1-5, with a weak D call TRBD1 (5 bases). CDR1 and CDR2 from the germline V gene are SNHLY and FYNNEI. This CDR3 has 14 amino acids. V lost 3 bases, J lost 4 bases, and 10 bases lay in between. CDR3 nucleotides: TGTGCCAGCAGTGAGGTACAGGTAAATCAGCCCCAGCATTTT. Its protein is CASSEVQVNQPQHF.

V gene TRBV7-2 combines with J gene TRBJ1-4; D possibly corresponds to TRBD1 (5 bases). Germline values: CDR1 SGHTA, CDR2 FQGNSA. The CDR3 totals 16 residues. Trimming took 1 base from V and 4 from J, leaving 13 bases between them. CDR3 protein: CASSLGPGPYNEKLFF. Written as DNA, the CDR3 is TGTGCCAGCAGCTTAGGGCCGGGACCGTATAATGAAAAACTGTTTTTT.

The V gene is TRBV5-1, the J gene TRBJ2-7; D might be TRBD1 or TRBD2, each matching 6 bases. CDR1 SGHRS and CDR2 YFSETQ come from the germline V gene. The V gene lost 6 bases and the J gene lost 6 bases, with 13 bases spanning the gap. CDR3 size: 12 residues. CDR3 loop: CASNQGRSEQYF. CDR3 DNA sequence: TGCGCCAGCAACCAGGGGAGGTCCGAGCAGTACTTC.

The rearrangement links TRBV2 to TRBJ1-1; TRBD1 is a possible D gene (6 bases). The germline CDR1 and CDR2 sequences are SNHLY and FYNNEI. Trimming stripped 2 bases from V and 5 bases from J, with 12 bases between. This CDR3 is built from 14 residues. CDR3 protein: CASSERVQGTEAFF. CDR3 DNA sequence: TGTGCCAGCAGTGAAAGGGTACAGGGAACTGAAGCTTTCTTT. Combining the CDR3 with reference TRBV2 and TRBJ1-1 gives the whole variable domain EPEVTQTPSHQVTQMGQEVILRCVPISNHLYFYWYRQILGQKVEFLVSFYNNEISEKSEIFDDQFSVERPDGSNFTLKIRSTKLEDSAMYFCASSERVQGTEAFFGQGTRLTVV.